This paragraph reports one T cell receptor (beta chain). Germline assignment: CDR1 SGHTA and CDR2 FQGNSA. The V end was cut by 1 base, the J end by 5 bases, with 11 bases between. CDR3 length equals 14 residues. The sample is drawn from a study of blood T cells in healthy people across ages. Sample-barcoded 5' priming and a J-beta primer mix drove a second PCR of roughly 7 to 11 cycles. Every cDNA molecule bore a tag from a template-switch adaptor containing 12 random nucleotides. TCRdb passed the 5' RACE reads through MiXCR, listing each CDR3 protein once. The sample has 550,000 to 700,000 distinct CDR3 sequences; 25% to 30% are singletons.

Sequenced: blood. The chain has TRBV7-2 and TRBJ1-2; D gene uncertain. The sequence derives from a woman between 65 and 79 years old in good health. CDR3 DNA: TGTGCCAGCAGCTTAGTTAGCAGACCATATGGCTACACCTTC. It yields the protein CASSLVSRPYGYTF.